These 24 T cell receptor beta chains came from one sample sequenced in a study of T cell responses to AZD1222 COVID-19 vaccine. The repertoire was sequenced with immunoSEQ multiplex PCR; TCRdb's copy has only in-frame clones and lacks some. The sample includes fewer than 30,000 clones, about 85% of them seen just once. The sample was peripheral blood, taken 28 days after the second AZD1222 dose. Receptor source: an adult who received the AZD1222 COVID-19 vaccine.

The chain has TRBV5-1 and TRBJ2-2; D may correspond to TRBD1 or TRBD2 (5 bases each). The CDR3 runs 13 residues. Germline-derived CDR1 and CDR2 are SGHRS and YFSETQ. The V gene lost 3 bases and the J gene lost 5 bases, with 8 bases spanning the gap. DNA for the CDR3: TGCGCCAGCAGCTCTGAGGGGACCGGGGAGCTGTTTTTT. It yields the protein CASSSEGTGELFF.

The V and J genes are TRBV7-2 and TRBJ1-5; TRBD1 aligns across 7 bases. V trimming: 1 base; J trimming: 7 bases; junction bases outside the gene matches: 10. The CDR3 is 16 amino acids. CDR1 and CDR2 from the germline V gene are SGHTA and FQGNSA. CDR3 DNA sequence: TGTGCCAGCAGCTTAGGGGCCACTGACAGGGCACAGCCCCAGCATTTT. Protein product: CASSLGATDRAQPQHF.

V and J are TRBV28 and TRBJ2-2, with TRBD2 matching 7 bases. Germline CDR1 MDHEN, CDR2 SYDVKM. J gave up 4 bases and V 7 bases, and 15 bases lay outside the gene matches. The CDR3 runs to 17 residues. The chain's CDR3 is CASTVRGARESTGELFF. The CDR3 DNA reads TGTGCCAGCACCGTACGGGGAGCGCGGGAGAGCACCGGGGAGCTGTTTTTT. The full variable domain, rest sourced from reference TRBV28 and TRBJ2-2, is DVKVTQSSRYLVKRTGEKVFLECVQDMDHENMFWYRQDPGLGLRLIYFSYDVKMKEKGDIPEGYSVSREKKERFSLILESASTNQTSMYLCASTVRGARESTGELFFGEGSRLTVL.

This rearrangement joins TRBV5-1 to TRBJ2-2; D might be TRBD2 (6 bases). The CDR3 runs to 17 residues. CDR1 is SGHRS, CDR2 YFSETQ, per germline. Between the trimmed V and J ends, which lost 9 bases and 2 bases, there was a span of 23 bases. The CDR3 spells CATPSWAGRLNTGELFF. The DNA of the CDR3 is TGCGCCACCCCCAGTTGGGCGGGGAGACTTAACACCGGGGAGCTGTTTTTT.

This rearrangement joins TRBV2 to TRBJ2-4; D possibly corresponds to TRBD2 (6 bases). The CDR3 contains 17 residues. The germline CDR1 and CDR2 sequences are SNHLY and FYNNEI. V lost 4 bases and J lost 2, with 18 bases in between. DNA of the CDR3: TGTGCCAGCAGTGTCCCGAGGGGAGGCTCGTCCAAAAACATTCAGTACTTC. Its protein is CASSVPRGGSSKNIQYF. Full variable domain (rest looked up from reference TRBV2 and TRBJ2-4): EPEVTQTPSHQVTQMGQEVILRCVPISNHLYFYWYRQILGQKVEFLVSFYNNEISEKSEIFDDQFSVERPDGSNFTLKIRSTKLEDSAMYFCASSVPRGGSSKNIQYFGAGTRLSVL.

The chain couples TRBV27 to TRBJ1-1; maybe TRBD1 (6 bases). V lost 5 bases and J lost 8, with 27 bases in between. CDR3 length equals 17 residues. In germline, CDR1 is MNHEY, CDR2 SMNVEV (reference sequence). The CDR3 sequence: CASSPRRESGGGLEAFF. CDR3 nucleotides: TGTGCCAGCAGTCCGAGAAGGGAATCGGGAGGGGGACTCGAAGCTTTCTTT.

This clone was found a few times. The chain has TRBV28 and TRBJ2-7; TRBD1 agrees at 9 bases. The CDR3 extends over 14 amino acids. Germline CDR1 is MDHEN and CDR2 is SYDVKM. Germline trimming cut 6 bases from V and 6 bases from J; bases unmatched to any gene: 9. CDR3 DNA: TGTGCCAGCAGCAATCTACAGGGGGCGGGCGAGCAGTACTTC. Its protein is CASSNLQGAGEQYF.

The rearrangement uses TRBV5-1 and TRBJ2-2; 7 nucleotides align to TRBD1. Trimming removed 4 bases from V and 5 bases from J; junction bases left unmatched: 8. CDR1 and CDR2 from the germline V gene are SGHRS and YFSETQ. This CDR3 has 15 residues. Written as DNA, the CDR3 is TGCGCCAGCAGCATTACGACAGGGAAGACCGGGGAGCTGTTTTTT. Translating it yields CASSITTGKTGELFF. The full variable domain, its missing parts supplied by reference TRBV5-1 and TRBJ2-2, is KAGVTQTPRYLIKTRGQQVTLSCSPISGHRSVSWYQQTPGQGLQFLFEYFSETQRNKGNFPGRFSGRQFSNSRSEMNVSTLELGDSALYLCASSITTGKTGELFFGEGSRLTVL.

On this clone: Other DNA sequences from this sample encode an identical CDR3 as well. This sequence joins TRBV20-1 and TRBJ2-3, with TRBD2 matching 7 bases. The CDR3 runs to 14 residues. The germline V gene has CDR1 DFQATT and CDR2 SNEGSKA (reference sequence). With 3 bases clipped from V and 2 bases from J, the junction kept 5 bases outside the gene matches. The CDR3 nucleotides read TGCAGTGCTAGTGGGAGGGCTAACACAGATACGCAGTATTTT. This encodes CSASGRANTDTQYF.

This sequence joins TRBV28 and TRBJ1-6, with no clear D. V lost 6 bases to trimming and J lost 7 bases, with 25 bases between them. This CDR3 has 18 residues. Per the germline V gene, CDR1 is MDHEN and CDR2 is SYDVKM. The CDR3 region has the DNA TGTGCCAGCAGCCTAGGGTCCCTGGCCGGGAATTTCAATTCACCCCTCCACTTT. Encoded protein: CASSLGSLAGNFNSPLHF.

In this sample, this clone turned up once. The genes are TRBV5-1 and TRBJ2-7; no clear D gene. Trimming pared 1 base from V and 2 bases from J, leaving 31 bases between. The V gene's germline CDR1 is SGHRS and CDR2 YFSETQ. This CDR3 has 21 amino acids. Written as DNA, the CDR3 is TGCGCCAGCAGCTTGAAACCTCCTCATCCCACCACCTCAATTGGGGCCTACGAGCAGTACTTC. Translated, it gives CASSLKPPHPTTSIGAYEQYF. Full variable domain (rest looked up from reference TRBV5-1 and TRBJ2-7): KAGVTQTPRYLIKTRGQQVTLSCSPISGHRSVSWYQQTPGQGLQFLFEYFSETQRNKGNFPGRFSGRQFSNSRSEMNVSTLELGDSALYLCASSLKPPHPTTSIGAYEQYFGPGTRLTVT.

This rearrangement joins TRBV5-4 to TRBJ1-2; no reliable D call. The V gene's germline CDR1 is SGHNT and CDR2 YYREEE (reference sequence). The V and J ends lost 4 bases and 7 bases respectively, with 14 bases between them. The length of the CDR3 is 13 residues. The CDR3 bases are TGTGCCAGCAGCGAAAGGGTATCTGGTGGCTACACCTTC. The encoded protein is CASSERVSGGYTF.

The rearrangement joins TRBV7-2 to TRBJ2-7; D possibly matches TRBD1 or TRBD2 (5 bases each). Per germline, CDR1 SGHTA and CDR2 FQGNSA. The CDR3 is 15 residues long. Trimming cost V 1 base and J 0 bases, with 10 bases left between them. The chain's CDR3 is CASSLVRDDSYEQYF. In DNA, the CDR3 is TGTGCCAGCAGCTTAGTCAGGGACGACTCCTACGAGCAGTACTTC.

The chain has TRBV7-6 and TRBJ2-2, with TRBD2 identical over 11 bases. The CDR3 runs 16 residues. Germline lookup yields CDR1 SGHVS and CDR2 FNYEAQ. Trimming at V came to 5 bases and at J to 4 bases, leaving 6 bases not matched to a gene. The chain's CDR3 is CASSPLGTSGTGELFF. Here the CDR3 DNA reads TGTGCCAGCAGCCCCCTGGGGACTAGCGGCACCGGGGAGCTGTTTTTT.

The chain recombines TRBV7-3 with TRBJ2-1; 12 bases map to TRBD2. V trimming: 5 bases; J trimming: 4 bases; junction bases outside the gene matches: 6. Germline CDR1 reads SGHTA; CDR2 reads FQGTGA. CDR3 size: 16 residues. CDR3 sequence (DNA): TGTGCCAGCAGCCAACCCCTAGCGGGAGGGTACAATGAGCAGTTCTTC. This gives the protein CASSQPLAGGYNEQFF.

The DNA for the CDR3 is TGTGCCAGCAGCCAGGCGACAGGGGTCGGCGGCTACACCTTC. It encodes CASSQATGVGGYTF. The chain recombines TRBV4-2 with TRBJ1-2, with 8 bases aligning to TRBD1. Per the germline V gene, CDR1 is LGHNA and CDR2 is YNFKEQ. The CDR3 contains 14 residues. The V segment lost 3 bases and the J segment 8 bases; nucleotides outside the gene matches: 8.

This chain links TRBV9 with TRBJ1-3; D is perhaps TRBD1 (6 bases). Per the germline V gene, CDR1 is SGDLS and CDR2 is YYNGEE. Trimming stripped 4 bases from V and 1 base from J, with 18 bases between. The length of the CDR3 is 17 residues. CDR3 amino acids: CASSSITGQASGNTIYF. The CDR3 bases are TGTGCCAGCAGCTCCATTACAGGGCAAGCGTCTGGAAACACCATATATTTT.

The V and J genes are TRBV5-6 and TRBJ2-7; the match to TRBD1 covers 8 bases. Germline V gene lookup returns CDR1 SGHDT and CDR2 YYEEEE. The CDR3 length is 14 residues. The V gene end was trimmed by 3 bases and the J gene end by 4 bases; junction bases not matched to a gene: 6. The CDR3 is CASSSSGQGYEQYF. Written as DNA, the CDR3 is TGTGCCAGCAGCTCATCCGGACAGGGATACGAGCAGTACTTC.

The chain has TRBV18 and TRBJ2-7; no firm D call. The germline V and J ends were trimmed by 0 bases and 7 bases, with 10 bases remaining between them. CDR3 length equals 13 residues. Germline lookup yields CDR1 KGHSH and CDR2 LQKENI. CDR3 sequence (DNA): TGTGCCAGCTCACCACCGGGTTGGGAAGAGCAGTACTTC. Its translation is CASSPPGWEEQYF.

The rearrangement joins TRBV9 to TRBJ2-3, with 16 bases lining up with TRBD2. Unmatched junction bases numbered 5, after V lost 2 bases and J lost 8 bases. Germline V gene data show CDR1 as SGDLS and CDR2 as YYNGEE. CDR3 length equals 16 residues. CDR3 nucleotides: TGTGCCAGCAGCGTCGGGACTAGCGGGGGGGCAGCTACGCAGTATTTT. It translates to CASSVGTSGGAATQYF.

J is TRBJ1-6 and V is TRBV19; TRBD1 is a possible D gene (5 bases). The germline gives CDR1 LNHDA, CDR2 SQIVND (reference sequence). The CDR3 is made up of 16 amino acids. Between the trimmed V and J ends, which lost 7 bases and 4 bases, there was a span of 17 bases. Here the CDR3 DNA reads TGTGCCAGTACCCGGGACGGGGGATTGTATAATTCACCCCTCCACTTT. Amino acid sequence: CASTRDGGLYNSPLHF.

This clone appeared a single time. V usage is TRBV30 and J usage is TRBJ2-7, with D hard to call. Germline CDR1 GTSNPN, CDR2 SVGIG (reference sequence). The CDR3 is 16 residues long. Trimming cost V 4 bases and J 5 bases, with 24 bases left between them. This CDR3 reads CAWTPARSERWDEQYF. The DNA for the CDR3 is TGTGCCTGGACCCCGGCCCGATCGGAGAGGTGGGACGAGCAGTACTTC. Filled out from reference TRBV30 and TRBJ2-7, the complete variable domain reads SQTIHQWPATLVQPVGSPLSLECTVEGTSNPNLYWYRQAAGRGLQLLFYSVGIGQISSEVPQNLSASRPQDRQFILSSKKLLLSDSGFYLCAWTPARSERWDEQYFGPGTRLTVT.

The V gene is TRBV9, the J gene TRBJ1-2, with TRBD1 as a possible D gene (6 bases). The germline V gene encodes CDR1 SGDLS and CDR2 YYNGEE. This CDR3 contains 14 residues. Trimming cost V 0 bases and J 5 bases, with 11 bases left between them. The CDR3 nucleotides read TGTGCCAGCAGCGTAGCCCCGGACAGTTATGGCTACACCTTC. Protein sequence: CASSVAPDSYGYTF.

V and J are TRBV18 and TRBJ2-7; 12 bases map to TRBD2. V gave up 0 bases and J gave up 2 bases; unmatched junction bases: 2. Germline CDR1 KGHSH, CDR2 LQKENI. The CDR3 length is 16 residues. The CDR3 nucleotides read TGTGCCAGCTCACCACCCGCTAGCGGGGGGGCCTACGAGCAGTACTTC. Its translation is CASSPPASGGAYEQYF.